Presented here are 24 T cell receptor beta chains from one specimen sequenced in a study of blood T cell repertoires in COVID-19 (dated by TCRdb to 2019 to 2021). The protocol used for the library was the immunoSEQ multiplex PCR assay. TCRdb stores this immuneACCESS table with in-frame sequences only. Part of the clones is absent; in the studies checked, under half of the shortfall reflects unresolved V genes, and no reason is known for the rest. This sample comprises about 33,000 clones, 75% to 90% of them detected only once. The ten top clones hold 7% to 8.5% of the sample. The specimen was peripheral blood. The origin of the receptors is a human donor in a cohort sampled during active COVID-19.

The chain is built from TRBV13 and TRBJ2-7; 12 bases align to TRBD2. CDR1 and CDR2 from the germline V gene are PRHDT and FYEKMQ (reference sequence). The V segment lost 3 bases and the J segment 7 bases; nucleotides outside the gene matches: 4. The CDR3 has 14 residues. In nucleotides, the CDR3 is TGTGCCAGCAGCTTCCTAGCGGGGGGGCGTGAGCAGTACTTC. Protein sequence: CASSFLAGGREQYF.

This rearrangement joins TRBV3-1 (or the pseudogene TRBV3-2) to TRBJ2-1; D not certain. This CDR3 is built from 12 residues. V was pared by 4 bases and J by 5 bases, with 6 bases between. CDR1 and CDR2 (germline): LGHDT, YNNKEL (reference sequence). This CDR3 reads CASSRLDNEQFF. In DNA, the CDR3 is TGTGCCAGCAGCCGACTCGACAATGAGCAGTTCTTC.

The rearrangement links TRBV19 to TRBJ2-1; 7 bases agree with TRBD2. The germline V gene encodes CDR1 LNHDA and CDR2 SQIVND (reference sequence). Trimming at V came to 7 bases and at J to 0 bases, leaving 9 bases not matched to a gene. This CDR3 comprises 16 residues. This chain's CDR3 is CASNRGEKGSYNEQFF. The DNA of the CDR3 is TGTGCCAGTAACCGGGGGGAGAAGGGCTCCTACAATGAGCAGTTCTTC.

The V and J genes are TRBV24-1 and TRBJ2-1, with TRBD1 matching over 9 bases. The CDR3 has 17 residues. Germline V gene sequence: CDR1 KGHDR, CDR2 SFDVKD. The V and J ends lost 3 bases and 8 bases, in that order; junction bases with no gene match: 13. CDR3 loop: CATSDTSPGTGLYEQFF. CDR3 in DNA: TGTGCCACCAGTGATACCAGCCCCGGGACAGGGTTGTATGAGCAGTTCTTC.

The chain has TRBV7-9 and TRBJ2-3, with 12 nucleotides matching TRBD2. The CDR3 totals 15 residues. J lost 4 bases, V lost 4 bases, and 3 bases had no gene match. Germline V gene lookup returns CDR1 SEHNR and CDR2 FQNEAQ (reference sequence). For the CDR3, the DNA is TGTGCCAGCAGCTGGGCTAGCGGGAGGGCAGATACGCAGTATTTT. The encoded protein is CASSWASGRADTQYF.

The rearrangement joins TRBV5-6 to TRBJ1-5; 9 bases are shared with TRBD1. The CDR3 is 15 amino acids. Germline-derived CDR1 and CDR2 are SGHDT and YYEEEE. V was clipped by 6 bases and J by 5 bases; unmatched bases: 9. The CDR3 region has the DNA TGTGCCAGCACCCGGGCTGGGGACAGGGATCAGCCCCAGCATTTT. As protein: CASTRAGDRDQPQHF.

This rearrangement joins TRBV4-2 to TRBJ1-4; D might be TRBD1 (5 bases). Germline V CDR1 and CDR2: LGHNA, YNFKEQ. The CDR3 runs 14 residues. V gave up 5 bases and J gave up 7 bases, with 14 bases separating them. CDR3 nucleotide sequence: TGTGCCAGCAGCGTAAGAGGGGAGGGTGAAAAACTGTTTTTT. It codes for CASSVRGEGEKLFF.

This clone was observed a few times. The chain uses TRBV5-4 and TRBJ2-7; the match to TRBD2 covers 15 bases. The CDR3 is 18 residues long. Germline assignment: CDR1 SGHNT and CDR2 YYREEE (reference sequence). Unmatched junction bases numbered 8, after V lost 3 bases and J lost 1 base. The CDR3 DNA sequence: TGTGCCAGCAGCTCCCCCGGGACTAGCGGGAGGACGTCCTACGAGCAGTACTTC. This translates into CASSSPGTSGRTSYEQYF.

The V call is TRBV6-5, the J call TRBJ1-2; tentatively, D is TRBD1 (6 bases). The CDR3 is 15 amino acids. V shed 6 bases and J shed 4 bases, with 18 bases lying between them. Germline V CDR1 and CDR2: MNHEY, SVGAGI. CDR3 loop: CASRPRLDSSYGYTF. CDR3 in DNA: TGTGCCAGCAGACCAAGACTGGACAGCTCCTATGGCTACACCTTC.

This clone was seen a handful of times. The J gene is TRBJ1-5, the V gene TRBV10-3; 12 nucleotides agree with TRBD1. Per germline, CDR1 ENHRY and CDR2 SYGVKD. The V gene end was trimmed by 6 bases and the J gene end by 5 bases; junction bases not matched to a gene: 2. The CDR3 spans 14 residues. CDR3 in amino acids: CAISGTGGDQPQHF. The CDR3 DNA follows: TGTGCCATCAGCGGGACAGGGGGCGATCAGCCCCAGCATTTT.

The chain links TRBV3-1 (or the pseudogene TRBV3-2) to TRBJ1-5, with D tentatively TRBD1 (6 bases). CDR3 length: 13 residues. The V end was cut by 2 bases, the J end by 5 bases, with 7 bases between. CDR1 and CDR2 from the germline V gene are LGHDT and YNNKEL (reference sequence). CDR3 nucleotide sequence: TGTGCCAGCAGCCAACAGGGGTATCAGCCCCAGCATTTT. Translation: CASSQQGYQPQHF.

J is TRBJ2-1 and V is TRBV6-5, with D hard to call. This CDR3 has 14 amino acids. Per germline, CDR1 MNHEY and CDR2 SVGAGI. Between the trimmed V and J ends, which lost 0 bases and 4 bases, there was a span of 7 bases. The CDR3 protein is CASSYSTEYNEQFF. CDR3 coding DNA: TGTGCCAGCAGTTACTCAACAGAGTACAATGAGCAGTTCTTC.

This clone was observed once. The J gene is TRBJ1-2, the V gene TRBV29-1; no definite D call. The germline V gene encodes CDR1 SQVTM and CDR2 ANQGSEA. Trimming left V 1 base short and J 7 bases short, with 13 bases between. CDR3 length: 13 residues. The CDR3 spells CSVEGASTLGYTF. DNA of the CDR3: TGCAGCGTTGAAGGGGCTTCAACCCTTGGCTACACCTTC.

This chain links TRBV7-6 with TRBJ1-5; D perhaps matches TRBD1 (6 bases). CDR1 and CDR2 from the germline V gene are SGHVS and FNYEAQ. The V and J ends lost 1 base and 7 bases respectively, with 14 bases between them. The CDR3 contains 15 residues. CDR3 amino acids: CASSLGGGARQPQHF. DNA for the CDR3: TGTGCCAGCAGCTTAGGCGGGGGCGCGAGACAGCCCCAGCATTTT.

This rearrangement joins TRBV28 to TRBJ1-6; D is ambiguous. The CDR3 extends over 16 amino acids. The germline V gene encodes CDR1 MDHEN and CDR2 SYDVKM. With 5 bases removed from V and 4 bases from J, the gap between germline ends came to 15 bases. CDR3 in amino acids: CASSLLHSGYNSPLHF. For the CDR3, the DNA is TGTGCCAGCAGTCTGCTCCACAGCGGGTATAATTCACCCCTCCACTTT.

The V gene is TRBV27, the J gene TRBJ1-2, with 9 positions matching TRBD1. The CDR3 is 15 amino acids. The germline CDR1 and CDR2 sequences are MNHEY and SMNVEV (reference sequence). Trimming took 3 bases from V and 4 from J; bases not matched to a gene: 6. The CDR3 bases are TGTGCCAGCAGTTTCGACAGGGGGGCCTTCTATGGCTACACCTTC. It encodes CASSFDRGAFYGYTF.

The chain uses TRBV6-5 and TRBJ1-5, with D perhaps matching TRBD1 (5 bases). Germline-derived CDR1 and CDR2 are MNHEY and SVGAGI. Trimming took 7 bases from V and 0 from J, leaving 10 bases between them. CDR3 length equals 14 residues. CDR3: CASNQGFSNQPQHF. CDR3 nucleotide sequence: TGTGCCAGCAACCAGGGCTTTAGCAATCAGCCCCAGCATTTT.

The chain carries TRBV6-4 and TRBJ2-7; a weak D match, TRBD2 (5 bases). V was clipped by 5 bases and J by 5 bases, with 13 bases between them. This CDR3 is built from 13 residues. In germline, CDR1 is MRHNA, CDR2 SNTAGT. The CDR3 nucleotides read TGTGCCAGCAGTAACGCGGGTGGGCACGAGCAGTACTTC. It specifies CASSNAGGHEQYF.

V is TRBV6-5 and J is TRBJ2-5; 13 bases agree with TRBD2. This CDR3 region has 15 residues. Germline V gene data show CDR1 as MNHEY and CDR2 as SVGAGI. Germline trimming cut 4 bases from V and 6 bases from J; bases unmatched to any gene: 5. The CDR3 DNA is TGTGCCAGCAGTTCCGGACTAGCGGGGGCACAGACCCAGTACTTC. Amino acid sequence: CASSSGLAGAQTQYF.

The gene calls are TRBV6-1 and TRBJ2-7; D perhaps matches TRBD1 (5 bases). The CDR3 is 14 residues long. Germline V gene lookup returns CDR1 MNHNS and CDR2 SASEGT. Deletions cut 2 bases from V and 6 bases from J, with 14 bases between. CDR3 coding DNA: TGTGCCAGCAGTGAACAGGGTACTATCAGCGAGCAGTACTTC. Protein product: CASSEQGTISEQYF.

The V gene is TRBV7-6, the J gene TRBJ2-2; 14 bases map to TRBD2. In germline, CDR1 is SGHVS, CDR2 FNYEAQ. CDR3 length: 16 residues. The trim removed 3 bases at V and 9 bases at J, leaving 6 bases unmatched. The CDR3 coding sequence is TGTGCCAGCAGCTTGGGGACTAGCGGGAGTATTCGGGAGCTGTTTTTT. Its protein is CASSLGTSGSIRELFF.

The chain is built from TRBV27 and TRBJ2-3; 8 bases are a match to TRBD1. CDR3 size: 15 residues. V lost 5 bases to trimming and J lost 0 bases; unmatched junction nucleotides: 4. The germline gives CDR1 MNHEY, CDR2 SMNVEV (reference sequence). This chain's CDR3 is CASSPRGPSTDTQYF. The CDR3 region has the DNA TGTGCCAGCAGTCCCAGGGGGCCAAGCACAGATACGCAGTATTTT.

The table lists this clone with a count of one. The V gene is TRBV13, the J gene TRBJ2-2, with D maybe TRBD2 (6 bases). The CDR3 loop spans 16 amino acids. V was clipped by 2 bases and J by 6 bases, with 16 bases between them. CDR1 PRHDT and CDR2 FYEKMQ come from the germline V gene (reference sequence). The CDR3 loop reads CASSLTSLGGSGELFF. As DNA, the CDR3 is TGTGCCAGCAGCTTAACTTCCCTCGGGGGTTCCGGGGAGCTGTTTTTT.

The genes are TRBV27 and TRBJ2-7; 7 bases are shared with TRBD1. V lost 2 bases to trimming and J lost 4 bases; unmatched junction nucleotides: 5. The CDR3 consists of 14 residues. Germline CDR1 and CDR2: MNHEY and SMNVEV (reference sequence). CDR3 region: CASSLKGAKYEQYF. CDR3 nucleotide sequence: TGTGCCAGCAGTTTAAAGGGGGCTAAGTACGAGCAGTACTTC.